This T cell receptor beta chain derives from a study of blood T cell repertoires in COVID-19. Study information: Acute-phase and convalescent COVID-19 samples originated in the United States, Italy and Spain.

Original handling: Amplified reference gene primers provided the basis for estimating nucleated cell counts. Profiled with immunoSEQ multiplex PCR; TCRdb holds only in-frame clones, not every one. V and J calls and clone size are copied from that table; D and trimming were computed from the DNA. The table lists around 70,000 clones, more than 90% of them singletons. V shed 3 bases and J 5 bases; nucleotides not matched to a gene: 9. The CDR3 loop spans 16 amino acids. Germline values: CDR1 SGHRS, CDR2 YFSETQ. Input material: peripheral blood. The chain is built from TRBV5-1 and TRBJ2-5; 11 nucleotides align to TRBD2. The sequence was collected from a human donor in a cohort sampled during active COVID-19. DNA for the CDR3: TGCGCCAGCAGCTCCCGGCTAGCGGGAGGCGCGGAGACCCAGTACTTC. Translated: CASSSRLAGGAETQYF.